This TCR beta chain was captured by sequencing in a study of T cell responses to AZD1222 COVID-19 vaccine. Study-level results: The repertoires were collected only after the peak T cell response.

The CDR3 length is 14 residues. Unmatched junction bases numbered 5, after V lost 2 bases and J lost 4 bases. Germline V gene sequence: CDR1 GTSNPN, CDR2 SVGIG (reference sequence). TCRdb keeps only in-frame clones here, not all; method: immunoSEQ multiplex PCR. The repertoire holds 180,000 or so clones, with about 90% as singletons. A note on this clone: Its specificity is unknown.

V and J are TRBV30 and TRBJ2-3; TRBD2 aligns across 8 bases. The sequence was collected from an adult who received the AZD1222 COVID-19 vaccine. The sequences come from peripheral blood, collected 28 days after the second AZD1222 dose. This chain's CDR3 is CAWSPGGPADTQYF. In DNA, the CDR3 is TGTGCCTGGAGTCCGGGGGGGCCCGCAGATACGCAGTATTTT. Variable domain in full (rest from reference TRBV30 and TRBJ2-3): SQTIHQWPATLVQPVGSPLSLECTVEGTSNPNLYWYRQAAGRGLQLLFYSVGIGQISSEVPQNLSASRPQDRQFILSSKKLLLSDSGFYLCAWSPGGPADTQYFGPGTRLTVL.